A single TCR beta chain is shown here with its context. This CDR3 has 12 amino acids. V was clipped by 5 bases and J by 5 bases, with 9 bases between them. In the authors' methods: For nucleated cells, counts were estimated from reference gene primer amplification. The data were produced by immunoSEQ multiplex PCR, yet TCRdb's version contains in-frame clones alone and is incomplete. V, J and clone size are taken as reported in that table, and D and trimming were inferred from the DNA itself. Of about 280,000 clones listed, nearly 90% are singletons. The data belong to a study of blood T cell repertoires in COVID-19. Study in general: Sites in the United States, Italy and Spain provided acute and convalescent COVID-19 samples. The cDNA or gDNA used as material had been derived from T cells, B-cell-depleted T cells, or PBMCs.

The rearrangement links TRBV12-3 or TRBV12-4 to TRBJ1-1; D uncertain. The source is a young man with active or convalescent COVID-19. Sequencing was performed on peripheral blood. The chain's CDR3 is CASSGRGTEAFF. The CDR3 DNA sequence: TGTGCCAGCAGTGGAAGAGGAACTGAAGCTTTCTTT.